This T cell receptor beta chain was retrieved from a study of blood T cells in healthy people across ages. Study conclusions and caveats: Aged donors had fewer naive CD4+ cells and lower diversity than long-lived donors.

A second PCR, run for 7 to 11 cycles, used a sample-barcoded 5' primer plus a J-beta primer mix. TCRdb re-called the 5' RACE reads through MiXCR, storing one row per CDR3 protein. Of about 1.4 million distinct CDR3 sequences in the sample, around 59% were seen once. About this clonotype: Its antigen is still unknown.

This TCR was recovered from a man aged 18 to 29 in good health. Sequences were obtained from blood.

The CDR3 region has the DNA TGTGCCAGCGCGACCACCGGGACAGGAGACTACGAGCAGTACTTC. This encodes CASATTGTGDYEQYF. The chain recombines TRBV6-2 or TRBV6-3 with TRBJ2-7; 8 positions match TRBD1. Trimming cost V 8 bases and J 3 bases; bases outside gene matches: 12. Per the germline V gene, CDR1 is MNHEY and CDR2 is SVGEGT. There are 15 residues in the CDR3.